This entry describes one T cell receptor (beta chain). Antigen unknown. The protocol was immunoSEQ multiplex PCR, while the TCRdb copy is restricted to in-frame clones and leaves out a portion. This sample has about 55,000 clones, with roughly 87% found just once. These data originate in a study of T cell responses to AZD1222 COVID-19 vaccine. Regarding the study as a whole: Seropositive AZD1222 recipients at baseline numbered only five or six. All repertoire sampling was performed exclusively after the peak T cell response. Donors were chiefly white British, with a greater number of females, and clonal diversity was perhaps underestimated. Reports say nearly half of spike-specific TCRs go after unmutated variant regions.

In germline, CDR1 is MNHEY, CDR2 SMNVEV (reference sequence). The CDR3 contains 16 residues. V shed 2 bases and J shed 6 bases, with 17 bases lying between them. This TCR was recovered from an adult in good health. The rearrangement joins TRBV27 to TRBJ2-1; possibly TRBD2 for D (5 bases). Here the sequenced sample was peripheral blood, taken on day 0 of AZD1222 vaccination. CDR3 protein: CASSLRSRPRGNEQFF. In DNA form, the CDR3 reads TGTGCCAGCAGTTTAAGATCTCGCCCTCGGGGCAATGAGCAGTTCTTC.